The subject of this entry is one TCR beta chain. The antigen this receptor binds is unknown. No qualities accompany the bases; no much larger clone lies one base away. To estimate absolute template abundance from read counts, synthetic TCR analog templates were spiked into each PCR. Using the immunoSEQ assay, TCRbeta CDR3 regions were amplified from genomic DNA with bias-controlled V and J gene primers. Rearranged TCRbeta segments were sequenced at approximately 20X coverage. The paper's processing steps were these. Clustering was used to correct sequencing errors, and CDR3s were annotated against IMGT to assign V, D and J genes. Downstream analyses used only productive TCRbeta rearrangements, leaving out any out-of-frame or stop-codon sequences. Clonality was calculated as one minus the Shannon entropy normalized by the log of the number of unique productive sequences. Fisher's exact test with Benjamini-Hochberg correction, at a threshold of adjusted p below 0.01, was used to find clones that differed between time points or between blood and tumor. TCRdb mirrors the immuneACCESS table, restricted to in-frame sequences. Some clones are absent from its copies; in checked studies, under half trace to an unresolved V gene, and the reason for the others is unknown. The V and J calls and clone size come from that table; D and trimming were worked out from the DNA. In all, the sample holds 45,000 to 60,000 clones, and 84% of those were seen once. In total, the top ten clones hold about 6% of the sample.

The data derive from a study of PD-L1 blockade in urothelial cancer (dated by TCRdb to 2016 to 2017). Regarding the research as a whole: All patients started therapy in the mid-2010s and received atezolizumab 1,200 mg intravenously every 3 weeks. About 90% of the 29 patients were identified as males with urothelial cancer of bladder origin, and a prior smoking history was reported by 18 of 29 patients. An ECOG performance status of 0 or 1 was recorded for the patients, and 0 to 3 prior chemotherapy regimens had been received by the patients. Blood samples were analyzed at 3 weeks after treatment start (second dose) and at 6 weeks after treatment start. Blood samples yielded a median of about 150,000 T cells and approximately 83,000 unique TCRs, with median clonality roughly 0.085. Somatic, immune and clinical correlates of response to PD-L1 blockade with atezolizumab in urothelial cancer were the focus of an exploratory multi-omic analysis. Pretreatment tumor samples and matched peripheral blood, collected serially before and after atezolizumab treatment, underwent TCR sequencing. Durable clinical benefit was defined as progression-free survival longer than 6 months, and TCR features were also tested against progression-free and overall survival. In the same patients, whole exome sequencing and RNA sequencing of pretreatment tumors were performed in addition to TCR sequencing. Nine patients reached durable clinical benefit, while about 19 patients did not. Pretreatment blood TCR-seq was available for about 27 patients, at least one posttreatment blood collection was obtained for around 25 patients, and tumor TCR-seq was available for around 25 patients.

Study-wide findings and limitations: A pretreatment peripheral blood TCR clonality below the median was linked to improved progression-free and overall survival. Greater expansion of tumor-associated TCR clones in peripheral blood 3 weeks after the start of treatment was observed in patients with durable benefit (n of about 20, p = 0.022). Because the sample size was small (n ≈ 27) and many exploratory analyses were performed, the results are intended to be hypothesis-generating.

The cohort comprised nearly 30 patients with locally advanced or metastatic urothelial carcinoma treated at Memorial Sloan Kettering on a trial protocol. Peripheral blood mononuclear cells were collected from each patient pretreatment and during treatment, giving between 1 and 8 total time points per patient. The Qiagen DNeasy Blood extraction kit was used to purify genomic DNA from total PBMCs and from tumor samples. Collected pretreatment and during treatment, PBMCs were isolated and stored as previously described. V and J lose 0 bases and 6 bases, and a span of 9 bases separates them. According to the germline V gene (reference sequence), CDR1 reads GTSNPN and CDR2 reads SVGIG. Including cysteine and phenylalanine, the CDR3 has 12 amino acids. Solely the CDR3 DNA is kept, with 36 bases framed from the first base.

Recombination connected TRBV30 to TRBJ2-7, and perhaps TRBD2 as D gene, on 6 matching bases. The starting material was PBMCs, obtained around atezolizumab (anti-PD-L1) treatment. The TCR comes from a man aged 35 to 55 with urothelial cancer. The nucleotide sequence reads TGTGCCTGGAGTGTGGGGGGTGGCGAGCAGTACTTC. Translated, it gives CAWSVGGGEQYF.